The clone carrying this TCR beta chain has a handful of counts. The data originate from a study of blood T cells in healthy people across ages. Trimming pared 2 bases from V and 8 bases from J, leaving 12 bases between. The CDR3 contains 13 residues. Germline V gene lookup returns CDR1 LGHNT and CDR2 FRNRAP. The authors ran a second PCR of about 6 to 11 cycles using a sample-barcoded 5' primer and a J-beta primer mix. Each CDR3 protein gets one entry after TCRdb re-called the 5' RACE reads with MiXCR. Counted here are more than 500,000 distinct CDR3 sequences, 25% to 30% occurring once; the ten biggest clones make up 15% to 20%.

Sequencing was carried out using blood. This receptor was obtained from a woman in her 70s in good health. The chain uses TRBV12-5 and TRBJ1-2; D not certain. For the CDR3, the DNA is TGTGCTAGTGGTTTGAAGCCGCTCATGGGCTACACCTTC. Its translation is CASGLKPLMGYTF.